This T cell receptor beta chain was identified during a study of PD-1 blockade in classical Hodgkin lymphoma. General study findings and limits: Healthy donors reportedly exceeded newly diagnosed patients in baseline TCR diversity. Possibly reflecting disease activity or prior therapy, repertoire differences have causes that remain undefined.

Generated by immunoSEQ multiplex PCR, the TCRdb table keeps only in-frame clones and is missing some. This table holds 120,000 to 150,000 clones, approximately 81% found once. There are 16 residues in the CDR3. Trimming at V came to 2 bases and at J to 4 bases, leaving 6 bases not matched to a gene. CDR1 SNHLY and CDR2 FYNNEI come from the germline V gene. Relapses following autologous stem cell transplantation were seen in all patients, with brentuximab vedotin exposure varying. With respect to this clone: No antigen is known for it.

The rearrangement joins TRBV2 to TRBJ1-3; 9 positions agree with TRBD1. This clonotype originated in a human donor with classical Hodgkin lymphoma. Sample: peripheral blood mononuclear cells (PBMCs), taken before the second cycle of nivolumab. CDR3 amino acids: CASSESGTGLGNTIYF. The CDR3 DNA reads TGTGCCAGCAGTGAAAGTGGGACAGGGTTAGGAAACACCATATATTTT.